This TCR beta chain was observed in a study of blood T cell repertoires in COVID-19. Whole-study context: The United States, Italy and Spain were the sources of the acute and convalescent COVID-19 samples.

This clone was detected once. CDR1 is LNHDA, CDR2 SQIVND, per germline (reference sequence). The CDR3 runs to 12 residues. Trimming removed 4 bases from V and 12 bases from J, with 12 bases in between. Generated by immunoSEQ multiplex PCR, the TCRdb table keeps only in-frame clones and is missing some. The table records roughly 180,000 clones, roughly 80% of them present only once. The receptor was isolated from a woman aged 50 to 60 who had recovered from COVID-19. Material: PBMCs or T cells enriched from blood (not recorded which). The chain combines TRBV19 with TRBJ1-4; maybe TRBD1 (6 bases). CDR3 DNA sequence: TGTGCCAGTAGTAGAACAGGGAGTCAACTGTTTTTT. Protein sequence: CASSRTGSQLFF.